Listed below are T cell receptor beta chains from one sample, sequenced in a study of cytomegalovirus exposure and HLA in healthy donors. Sequencing used immunoSEQ multiplex PCR; TCRdb keeps in-frame clones, though not all of them. The sample has about 270,000 clones; about 75% are singletons. Sequenced material: PBMCs. Receptors were obtained from a female donor in good health and CMV-seronegative. Both conserved end residues are part of each CDR3. The order of the fields is clone size, V gene, J gene, D gene, CDR3 DNA, CDR3 protein. The D gene is left open where the match is weak. Some rows mark clone size as missing; the rest say once, few, many or name a class of expanded clone.

clone size: few
V gene: TRBV25-1
J gene: TRBJ2-5
D gene: TRBD1
CDR3 DNA: TGTGCCAGCAGTGGAGACAGGGGGCTCCAAGAGACCCAGTACTTC
CDR3 protein: CASSGDRGLQETQYF

clone size: NA
V gene: TRBV4-1
J gene: TRBJ2-1
D gene: TRBD2
CDR3 DNA: TGCGCCAGCAGGCCAACTAGCGGGAGCTCCTACAATGAGCAGTTCTTC
CDR3 protein: CASRPTSGSSYNEQFF

clone size: NA
V gene: TRBV7-9
J gene: TRBJ2-1
D gene: NA
CDR3 DNA: TGTTCCAGCAGCTCCCGTGAGCAGTTCTTC
CDR3 protein: CSSSSREQFF

clone size: few
V gene: TRBV5-6
J gene: TRBJ1-1
D gene: NA
CDR3 DNA: TGTGCCAGCAGCTTGGTATCCGGCAGGCCGAACGCTGAAGCTTTCTTT
CDR3 protein: CASSLVSGRPNAEAFF

clone size: NA
V gene: TRBV7-9
J gene: TRBJ2-7
D gene: TRBD1
CDR3 DNA: TGTTCCAGCAGCTTAGGACAGGTCTACGAGCAGTACTTC
CDR3 protein: CSSSLGQVYEQYF

clone size: NA
V gene: TRBV7-9
J gene: TRBJ1-5
D gene: NA
CDR3 DNA: TGTGCCAGCAGCTTTTATAGCAATCAGCCCCAGCATTTT
CDR3 protein: CASSFYSNQPQHF

clone size: NA
V gene: TRBV5-1
J gene: TRBJ1-5
D gene: TRBD1
CDR3 DNA: TGCGCCAGCAGCTTGGCAGGGGGCGTCAATCAGCCCCAGCATTTT
CDR3 protein: CASSLAGGVNQPQHF

clone size: NA
V gene: TRBV28
J gene: TRBJ2-7
D gene: NA
CDR3 DNA: TGTGCCAGCAGTTCCCGTGAGGGGGGGGCTCACGAGCAGTACTTC
CDR3 protein: CASSSREGGAHEQYF

clone size: few
V gene: TRBV7-2
J gene: TRBJ2-7
D gene: TRBD2
CDR3 DNA: TGTGCCAGCAGCTTAGCGGGAGGGCCCACCTACGAGCAGTACTTC
CDR3 protein: CASSLAGGPTYEQYF

clone size: NA
V gene: TRBV6-5
J gene: TRBJ1-5
D gene: NA
CDR3 DNA: TGTGCCAGCAGTTACTCGCAGGGGAGCAATCAGCCCCAGCATTTT
CDR3 protein: CASSYSQGSNQPQHF

clone size: NA
V gene: TRBV6-4
J gene: TRBJ2-1
D gene: TRBD1
CDR3 DNA: TGTGCCAGCAGTGACTCAGGACAGGGGGCTAGTGAGCAGTTCTTC
CDR3 protein: CASSDSGQGASEQFF

clone size: NA
V gene: TRBV6-5
J gene: TRBJ2-5
D gene: TRBD1
CDR3 DNA: TGTGCCAGCAGTTACATAGGGACAGGGGCAAAGACCCAGTACTTC
CDR3 protein: CASSYIGTGAKTQYF

clone size: NA
V gene: TRBV11-2
J gene: TRBJ1-1
D gene: TRBD1
CDR3 DNA: TGTGCCAGCAGCTTACAGGGGGCGGCTGAAGCTTTCTTT
CDR3 protein: CASSLQGAAEAFF

clone size: once
V gene: TRBV2
J gene: TRBJ1-1
D gene: NA
CDR3 DNA: TGTGCCAGCAGTATTACCCCTGTGGGCCGTGAAGCTTTCTTT
CDR3 protein: CASSITPVGREAFF

clone size: NA
V gene: TRBV11-3
J gene: TRBJ1-2
D gene: NA
CDR3 DNA: TGTGCCAGCAGTAATTTTGGCGGAAGGAACACCTTC
CDR3 protein: CASSNFGGRNTF

clone size: NA
V gene: TRBV6-5
J gene: TRBJ1-5
D gene: NA
CDR3 DNA: TGTGCCAGCAGGGATTCAGGAGGGCCCCAGCATTTT
CDR3 protein: CASRDSGGPQHF

clone size: NA
V gene: TRBV7-6
J gene: TRBJ2-1
D gene: TRBD2
CDR3 DNA: TGTGCCAGCAGCATAAAATCCCCCCAAACTAGCGGGAATTGGTACAATGAGCAGTTCTTC
CDR3 protein: CASSIKSPQTSGNWYNEQFF

clone size: NA
V gene: TRBV28
J gene: TRBJ2-4
D gene: NA
CDR3 DNA: TGTGCCAGCAGTTTATATCCCGTGCAGGTAGCCAAAAACATTCAGTACTTC
CDR3 protein: CASSLYPVQVAKNIQYF

clone size: NA
V gene: TRBV7-8
J gene: TRBJ2-1
D gene: TRBD2
CDR3 DNA: TGTGCCAGCAGCTTACCAGCGGGAGGGCAAGAGCAGTTCTTC
CDR3 protein: CASSLPAGGQEQFF

clone size: NA
V gene: TRBV9
J gene: TRBJ2-3
D gene: NA
CDR3 DNA: TGTGCCAGCAGCGTAGCCGCGGGGGCAGTAGGTAACACAGATACGCAGTATTTT
CDR3 protein: CASSVAAGAVGNTDTQYF

clone size: NA
V gene: TRBV5-5
J gene: TRBJ1-4
D gene: NA
CDR3 DNA: TGTGCCAGCAGCCCTCCGTGGGGGGGTGAAAAACTGTTTTTT
CDR3 protein: CASSPPWGGEKLFF

clone size: few
V gene: TRBV27
J gene: TRBJ1-1
D gene: NA
CDR3 DNA: TGTGCCAGCAGTTTTCCAGAGAACACTGAAGCTTTCTTT
CDR3 protein: CASSFPENTEAFF

clone size: NA
V gene: TRBV28
J gene: TRBJ2-7
D gene: TRBD2
CDR3 DNA: TGTGCCAGCAGTTCAGCGGTAGCGGGAGGAAACGAGCAGTACTTC
CDR3 protein: CASSSAVAGGNEQYF

clone size: few
V gene: TRBV11-3
J gene: TRBJ1-1
D gene: NA
CDR3 DNA: TGTGCCAGCAGCTTAGGTCCCGAGGGAGCTTTCTTT
CDR3 protein: CASSLGPEGAFF

clone size: NA
V gene: TRBV6-6
J gene: TRBJ1-2
D gene: NA
CDR3 DNA: TGTGCCAGCAGGAGTGACTATGGCTACACCTTC
CDR3 protein: CASRSDYGYTF

clone size: NA
V gene: TRBV6-5
J gene: TRBJ1-2
D gene: NA
CDR3 DNA: TGTGCCAGCACCCGCAGGGCCAGTATCTATGGCTACACCTTC
CDR3 protein: CASTRRASIYGYTF

clone size: NA
V gene: TRBV5-1
J gene: TRBJ2-7
D gene: NA
CDR3 DNA: TGCGCCAGCAGCTTGGAAGTGGGCAGGGGAAATCCCTACGAGCAGTACTTC
CDR3 protein: CASSLEVGRGNPYEQYF

clone size: NA
V gene: TRBV19
J gene: TRBJ2-1
D gene: TRBD1
CDR3 DNA: TGTGCCAGTAGTATGCTCTACGGGACAGGGGCAGACAATGAGCAGTTCTTC
CDR3 protein: CASSMLYGTGADNEQFF

clone size: NA
V gene: TRBV27
J gene: TRBJ1-2
D gene: NA
CDR3 DNA: TGTGCCAGCAGTTTCGGCAGGGACTATGGCTACACCTTC
CDR3 protein: CASSFGRDYGYTF

clone size: few
V gene: TRBV2
J gene: TRBJ2-3
D gene: TRBD2
CDR3 DNA: TGTGCCAGCAGATCAAGAGGGACTAGCGGAGGGACAGATACGCAGTATTTT
CDR3 protein: CASRSRGTSGGTDTQYF

clone size: few
V gene: TRBV27
J gene: TRBJ2-5
D gene: NA
CDR3 DNA: TGTGCCAGCAGGGTCTTCAAGGGGCAAGAGACCCAGTACTTC
CDR3 protein: CASRVFKGQETQYF

clone size: NA
V gene: TRBV12-5
J gene: TRBJ2-3
D gene: TRBD2
CDR3 DNA: TGTGCTAGTGAGAGCGGGAGGGAAACAGATACGCAGTATTTT
CDR3 protein: CASESGRETDTQYF